This TCR beta chain was retrieved from a study of OX40 agonist ivuxolimab in advanced cancers. Notes on the research overall: The costimulatory receptor OX40 (CD134) was targeted by ivuxolimab, a fully human IgG2 agonistic monoclonal antibody. Intravenous ivuxolimab was administered to patients every 2 weeks at six dose levels: 0.01, 0.1, 0.3, 1.5, 3 and 10 mg/kg. Among the approximately 50 dose-escalation patients, approximately 20 had hepatocellular carcinoma, roughly 15 melanoma, 9 renal cell carcinoma and 9 head and neck cancer. A male proportion of around 83% and a mean age of approximately 58 years, ranging from 23 to 79, were recorded for the dose-escalation cohort. Prior anti-PD-1, anti-PD-L1 or anti-CTLA-4 therapy was permitted, and checkpoint inhibitors had been received by around 39% of dose-escalation patients. Three dose-escalation patients achieved partial responses, one with hepatocellular carcinoma and two with cutaneous melanoma. The point of sequencing TCRbeta in the periphery was to test whether ivuxolimab changed TCR sequence diversity and drove clonal T-cell expansion. The paper covers the monotherapy dose-escalation part of the phase I ivuxolimab trial, which included N ≈ 52 patients.

The trial excluded patients who had a history of autoimmune disease or who were on systemic immunosuppression. Peripheral blood for TCR sequencing was collected from all dose cohorts at baseline, on cycle 4 day 1, and on cycle 7 day 1. Samples were obtained from an open-label, multicenter, first-in-human phase I dose-escalation trial of ivuxolimab. The trial enrolled adults with locally advanced or metastatic head and neck squamous cell, hepatocellular, melanoma or renal cell carcinoma. Before TCR sequencing, CD4+ and CD8+ T cells were separately sorted from peripheral blood. Findings and caveats that apply to the study as a whole: In the 0.1-3.0 mg/kg groups, partial responders had among the lowest normalized peripheral clonal expansion, particularly in CD8+ T cells. At doses of 0.1 to 3.0 mg/kg, clonal expansion of both CD4+ and CD8+ blood T cells was observed from baseline to week 6. After ivuxolimab, expanded clones were on average more numerous among CD8+ T cells than among CD4+ T cells. The antigen specificity of the clonally expanded peripheral T cells was not determined. Low levels of normalized T-cell clonal expansion were also shown by some nonresponding patients.

Regarding this clone: The specificity of this receptor is unknown. Per-nucleotide qualities are absent, and no much larger clonotype sits a single base away.

For sequencing of the TCRbeta CDR3 region, genomic DNA was extracted from the sorted cells. The immunoSEQ Assay was used for sequencing of TCRbeta CDR3 regions. TCRdb obtained this table from immuneACCESS and retained in-frame rearrangements with V and J assigned. These tables miss some clones; where compared with another copy, unresolved V genes account for less than half of the shortfall, and the remainder is unexplained. For this sample the table gives 83,000 or so clones, of which about 81% were detected only once. The ten largest clones take up under 2% of the sample. The CDR3 runs 13 amino acids, cysteine and phenylalanine included. The read is trimmed to its CDR3 DNA, 39 bases read in frame from base 1. V is reduced by 3 bases and J by 6 bases, leaving a spacing of 12 bases between them. According to the germline V gene (reference sequence), CDR1 reads LNHDA and CDR2 reads SQIVND.

The V gene is TRBV19 and the J gene is TRBJ2-7; the D gene is tentatively TRBD1 or TRBD2, each matching 6 bases. The input for sequencing was CD4+ or CD8+ T cells sorted from blood, taken in a trial of the OX40 agonist ivuxolimab. The TCR sequence derives from an adult with an advanced solid tumor such as melanoma, head and neck, liver or kidney cancer. Here the CDR3 is given as CASSMGGTREQYF. In nucleotide form, the sequence is TGTGCCAGTAGTATGGGCGGGACACGCGAGCAGTACTTC.